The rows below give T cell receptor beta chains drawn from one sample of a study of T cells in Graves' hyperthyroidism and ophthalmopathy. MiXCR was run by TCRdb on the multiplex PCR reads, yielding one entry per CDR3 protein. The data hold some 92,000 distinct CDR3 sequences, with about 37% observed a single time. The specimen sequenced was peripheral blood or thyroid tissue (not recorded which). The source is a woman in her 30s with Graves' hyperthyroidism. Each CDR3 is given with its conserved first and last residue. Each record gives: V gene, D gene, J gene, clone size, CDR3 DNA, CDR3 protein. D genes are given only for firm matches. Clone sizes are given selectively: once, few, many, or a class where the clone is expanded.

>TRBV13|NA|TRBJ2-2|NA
TGTGCCAGCAGTATCGGAGTAAACGCCGGGGAGCTGTTTTTT
CASSIGVNAGELFF
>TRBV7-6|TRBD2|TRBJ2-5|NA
TGTGCCAGCAGCCCACGACTAGCGGGAGGGGCAACCTTCCAAGAGACCCAGTACTTC
CASSPRLAGGATFQETQYF
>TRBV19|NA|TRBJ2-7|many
TGTGCCAGTAGTATAGGGATTAGCTACGAGCAGTACTTC
CASSIGISYEQYF
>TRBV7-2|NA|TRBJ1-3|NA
TGTGCCAGCAGTGTTGGATTCTCTGGAAACACCATATATTTT
CASSVGFSGNTIYF
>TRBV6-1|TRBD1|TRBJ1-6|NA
TGTGCCAGCAGTTACGGGACAGGGGGCATGGTTTCCCTCCACTTT
CASSYGTGGMVSLHF
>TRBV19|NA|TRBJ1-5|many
TGTGCCAGTAGTGTGGGCGTACAGGGACATCAGCCCCAGCATTTT
CASSVGVQGHQPQHF
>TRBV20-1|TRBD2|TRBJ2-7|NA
TGCAGTGCTGGGACTAGCGGGTACGAGCAGTACTTC
CSAGTSGYEQYF
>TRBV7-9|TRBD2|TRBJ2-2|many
TGTGCCAGCAGCTTCCCGGCTAGCGGGAACACCGGGGAGCTGTTTTTT
CASSFPASGNTGELFF
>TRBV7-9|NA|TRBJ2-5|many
TGTGCCAGCAGCCGGACAGACCAAGAGACCCAGTACTTC
CASSRTDQETQYF
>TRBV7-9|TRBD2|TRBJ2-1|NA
TGTGCCAGCAGCTTAGGTGAGGGACTAGCGGGAGTGGAGCAGTTCTTC
CASSLGEGLAGVEQFF
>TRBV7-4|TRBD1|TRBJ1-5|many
TGTGCCAGCAGGCTATCCGGGACAGCTAATCAGCCCCAGCATTTT
CASRLSGTANQPQHF
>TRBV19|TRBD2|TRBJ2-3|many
TGTGCCAGTAGTTTCCGGACCGGGGGGGATACGCAGTATTTT
CASSFRTGGDTQYF
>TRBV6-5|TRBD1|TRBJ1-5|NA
TGTGCCAGCAGTCACCGGACAGGTTATAGCAATCAGCCCCAGCATTTT
CASSHRTGYSNQPQHF
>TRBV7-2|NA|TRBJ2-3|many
TGTGCCAGCAGCTTGTTGGGTGGGACTAGCACAGATACGCAGTATTTT
CASSLLGGTSTDTQYF
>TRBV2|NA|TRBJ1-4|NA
TGTGCCAGCCCACCCTCGGATGGAGATGAAAAACTGTTTTTT
CASPPSDGDEKLFF
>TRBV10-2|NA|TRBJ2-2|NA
TGCGCCAGCAGTGAGCCTTCAGGCACGGACATCGGGGAGCTGTCTTTT
CASSEPSGTDIGELSF
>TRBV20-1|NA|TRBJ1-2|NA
TGCAGTGCTAGTCCCGGGACGGCTAACTATGGCTACACCTTC
CSASPGTANYGYTF
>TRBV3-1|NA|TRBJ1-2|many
TGTGCCAGCAGCCCTGGAACAGACTCTAACTATGGCTACACCTTC
CASSPGTDSNYGYTF
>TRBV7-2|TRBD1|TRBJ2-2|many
TGTGCCAGCAGCTTAAACCTCGGACAGGGGGCATACACCGGGGAGCTGTTTTTT
CASSLNLGQGAYTGELFF
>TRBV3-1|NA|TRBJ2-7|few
TGTGCCTGCGGGGGCAGTTCCGCGGAGCAGTACTTC
CACGGSSAEQYF
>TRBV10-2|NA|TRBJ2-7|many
TGCGCCAGCAGTGATGGGGGTTTAGAGGTGGGAAAGGTGCTCGAGCAGTACTTC
CASSDGGLEVGKVLEQYF
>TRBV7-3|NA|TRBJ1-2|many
TGTGCCAGCAGCTTCGGGATCGATAACTATGGCTACACCTTC
CASSFGIDNYGYTF
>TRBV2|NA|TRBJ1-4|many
TGTGCCAGCAGTTGGGCAGGTGCAACTAATGAAAAACTGTTTTTT
CASSWAGATNEKLFF
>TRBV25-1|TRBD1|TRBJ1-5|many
TGTGCCAGCAAGGGGGCAGGGAATCAGCCCCAGCATTTT
CASKGAGNQPQHF
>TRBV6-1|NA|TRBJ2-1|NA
TGTGCCACCTCTTGGGGTAATGAGCAGTTCTTC
CATSWGNEQFF
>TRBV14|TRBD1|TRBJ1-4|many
TGTGCCAGTAACCAGGGGGTCGGAGCTAATGAAAAACTGTTTTTT
CASNQGVGANEKLFF
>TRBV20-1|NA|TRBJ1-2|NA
TGCAGTGCTAGTCTGTTCTATGGCTACACCTTC
CSASLFYGYTF
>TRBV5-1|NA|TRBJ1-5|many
TGCGCCAGCAGCTTCGAGATCGATCAGCCCCAGCATTTT
CASSFEIDQPQHF
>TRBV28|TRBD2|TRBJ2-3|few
TGTGCCAGCAGTTCGGAGCGGGAGGTTGGTACAGATACGCAGTATTTT
CASSSEREVGTDTQYF
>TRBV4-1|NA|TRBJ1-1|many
TGCGCCAGCAGCCAAGGGCCCATCACTGAAGCTTTCTTT
CASSQGPITEAFF
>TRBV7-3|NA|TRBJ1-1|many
TGTGCCAGCAGCCCCAATCCGACAGTGAACACTGAAGCTTTCTTT
CASSPNPTVNTEAFF
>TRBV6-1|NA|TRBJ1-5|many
TGTGCCAGCAGTGAAATAAGGGGAAGGGCGTATCAGCCCCAGCATTTT
CASSEIRGRAYQPQHF
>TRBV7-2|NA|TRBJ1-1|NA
TGTGCCAGCAGCTGGTCGAGGGAGGGGTTGGCTTTCTTT
CASSWSREGLAFF
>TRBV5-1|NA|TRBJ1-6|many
TGCGCCAGCAGCCCTCTCGGGGTTGGCCTCCACTTT
CASSPLGVGLHF
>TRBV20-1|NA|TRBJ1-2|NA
TGCAGTGCGACCGGGACGTCTAACTATGGCTACACCTTC
CSATGTSNYGYTF
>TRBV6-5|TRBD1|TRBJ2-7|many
TGTGCCAGCAGTTCCTCCGGGACAGGGACGTACGAGCAGTACTTC
CASSSSGTGTYEQYF
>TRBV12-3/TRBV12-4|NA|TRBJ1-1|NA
TGTGCCAGCAGTTTTAGTATTGGCGTGGACGGGACAATGAACACTGAAGCTTTCTTT
CASSFSIGVDGTMNTEAFF
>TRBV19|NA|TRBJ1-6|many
TGTGCCAGTAGTGAAAGCAGGCGAAGTAATTCACCCCTCCACTTT
CASSESRRSNSPLHF
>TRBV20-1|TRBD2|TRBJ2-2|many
TGCAGTGCTAGACCAGCGGGAAACACCGGGGAGCTGTTTTTT
CSARPAGNTGELFF
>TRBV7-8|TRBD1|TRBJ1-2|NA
TGTGCCAGCAGCAGGGGACAGGGGAGCTATGGCTACACCTTC
CASSRGQGSYGYTF
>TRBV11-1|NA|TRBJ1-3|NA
TGTGCCAGCAGCTTAGGAGCTAACACCATATATTTT
CASSLGANTIYF
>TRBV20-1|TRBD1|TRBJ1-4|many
TGCAGTGCTAGACAACAGGGGAACAATGAAAAACTGTTTTTT
CSARQQGNNEKLFF
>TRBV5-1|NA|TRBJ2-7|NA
TGCGCCAGCAGCTTACAACCCGGGACAGAGCAGTACTTC
CASSLQPGTEQYF